The 24 T cell receptor beta chains in this list originate from one sample, sequenced in a study of T cells in Graves' hyperthyroidism and ophthalmopathy. It was RNA transcripts that yielded the amplified TCR beta CDR3 regions. The HTBI primer set was used in a first-round RT-PCR of the TCR CDR3. TCRdb re-called the multiplex PCR reads with MiXCR, one entry per CDR3 protein. The sample has more than 500,000 distinct CDR3 sequences; approximately 16% are singletons. Sample: blood. The receptors were gathered from a young woman with Graves' ophthalmopathy.

The chain has TRBV9 and TRBJ2-7, with D perhaps assigned TRBD1 or TRBD2 (5 bases each). Germline V lookup: CDR1 SGDLS, CDR2 YYNGEE. Trimming removed 0 bases from V and 0 bases from J, with 7 bases in between. The CDR3 spans 14 residues. The CDR3 protein is CASSVAGASYEQYF. The DNA of the CDR3 is TGTGCCAGCAGCGTAGCCGGGGCCTCCTACGAGCAGTACTTC.

This clonotype was seen many times. The chain carries TRBV12-3 or TRBV12-4 and TRBJ1-1; D possibly corresponds to TRBD1 (5 bases). The CDR3 is 13 residues long. The germline V and J ends were trimmed by 3 bases and 3 bases, with 8 bases remaining between them. The CDR3 spells CASSFREDTEAFF. In DNA form, the CDR3 reads TGTGCCAGCAGTTTCAGGGAGGACACTGAAGCTTTCTTT.

This clonotype showed up just a few times. The J gene is TRBJ2-2, the V gene TRBV4-1; 13 nucleotides line up with TRBD2. The CDR3 has 18 residues. Germline lookup yields CDR1 MGHRA and CDR2 YSYEKL. The trim removed 3 bases at V and 3 bases at J, leaving 7 bases unmatched. The CDR3 reads CASSQPKGLAGDTGELFF. In DNA, the CDR3 is TGCGCCAGCAGCCAGCCCAAAGGACTAGCGGGGGACACCGGGGAGCTGTTTTTT.

V is TRBV20-1 and J is TRBJ2-1, with 9 bases that match TRBD1. With V trimmed by 3 bases and J by 5 bases, 8 bases remained unmatched. This CDR3 has 15 residues. Germline assignment: CDR1 DFQATT and CDR2 SNEGSKA (reference sequence). CDR3 sequence reads: CSASPGQGLNNEQFF. The CDR3 nucleotides are TGCAGTGCTAGCCCAGGACAGGGGCTGAACAATGAGCAGTTCTTC.

This clonotype occurred a few times. This rearrangement joins TRBV27 to TRBJ2-5; 12 bases map to TRBD1. Germline CDR1 reads MNHEY; CDR2 reads SMNVEV (reference sequence). CDR3 size: 15 residues. Trimming removed 5 bases from V and 5 bases from J; junction bases left unmatched: 6. The CDR3 is CASSGTGGVWETQYF. As DNA, the CDR3 is TGTGCCAGCAGTGGGACAGGGGGCGTTTGGGAGACCCAGTACTTC.

The chain recombines TRBV20-1 with TRBJ2-1; perhaps D is TRBD1 or TRBD2 (5 bases each). The V end was cut by 5 bases, the J end by 6 bases, with 11 bases between. The length of the CDR3 is 12 residues. Per germline, CDR1 DFQATT and CDR2 SNEGSKA (reference sequence). The CDR3 reads CSAWDPSNEQFF. The CDR3 DNA is TGCAGTGCTTGGGACCCGTCCAATGAGCAGTTCTTC.

The genes are TRBV19 and TRBJ2-1, with 13 bases lining up with TRBD2. The V gene end was trimmed by 4 bases and the J gene end by 8 bases; junction bases not matched to a gene: 5. Germline V gene data show CDR1 as LNHDA and CDR2 as SQIVND (reference sequence). The CDR3 has 15 amino acids. The CDR3 nucleotides are TGTGCCAGTAGTAGGACTAGCGGGAGTATCGATGAGCAGTTCTTC. Translation gives CASSRTSGSIDEQFF.

This clonotype has a handful of counts. The rearrangement links TRBV28 to TRBJ1-2, with 8 bases identical to TRBD1. This CDR3 is 14 amino acids long. V was clipped by 5 bases and J by 5 bases; unmatched bases: 7. The germline gives CDR1 MDHEN, CDR2 SYDVKM. The CDR3 DNA sequence: TGTGCCAGCAGTATCAGCGGGACAGGATATGGCTACACCTTC. This gives the protein CASSISGTGYGYTF.

This clonotype occurred a few times. A much larger clone differs by one base, so this may be a read error. CDR3 nucleotide sequence: TGTGCCAGCAGCTCCCAGGACAGGCGGGCGACCCAGTACTTC. This sequence encodes CASSSQDRRATQYF. The rearrangement links TRBV11-1 to TRBJ2-5; 7 bases align to TRBD1. The CDR3 loop spans 14 amino acids. The germline V gene has CDR1 SGHAT and CDR2 FQDESV (reference sequence). V lost 4 bases to trimming and J lost 7 bases; unmatched junction nucleotides: 9.

The chain combines TRBV12-3 or TRBV12-4 with TRBJ1-3; maybe TRBD1 (6 bases). Trimming stripped 6 bases from V and 3 bases from J, with 12 bases between. The CDR3 runs to 14 residues. In DNA form, the CDR3 reads TGTGCCAGCAGCCGCCCAGGGGTTGGAAACACCATATATTTT. This gives the protein CASSRPGVGNTIYF.

With respect to this clonotype: A much larger clone differs by one base, so this may be a read error. The V and J genes are TRBV28 and TRBJ1-3, with a weak D call TRBD1 (5 bases). The CDR3 has 16 residues. CDR1 is MDHEN, CDR2 SYDVKM, per germline. The CDR3 region is CVSSFSGRLSGNTIYF. The CDR3 region has the DNA TGTGTCAGCAGTTTCTCGGGACGGCTCTCTGGAAACACCATATATTTT. Drawing the rest from reference TRBV28 and TRBJ1-3, the complete variable domain is DVKVTQSSRYLVKRTGEKVFLECVQDMDHENMFWYRQDPGLGLRLIYFSYDVKMKEKGDIPEGYSVSREKKERFSLILESASTNQTSMYLCVSSFSGRLSGNTIYFGEGSWLTVV.

The chain joins TRBV30 to TRBJ1-4, with D maybe TRBD1 (5 bases). Trimming took off 3 bases at V and 4 bases at J, with 15 bases between the two ends. The V gene's germline CDR1 is GTSNPN and CDR2 SVGIG (reference sequence). This CDR3 region has 15 residues. The CDR3 DNA follows: TGTGCCTGGAGGAGGAGGGGACGGGGTAATGAAAAACTGTTTTTT. The encoded protein is CAWRRRGRGNEKLFF.

CDR3 DNA: TGTGCCAGCAGCATTTTTAGCGGGAGTAAGTCCGAGCAGTACTTC. Translation gives CASSIFSGSKSEQYF. This rearrangement joins TRBV7-9 to TRBJ2-7; TRBD2 matches at 9 bases. V was clipped by 5 bases and J by 6 bases; unmatched bases: 11. Germline CDR1 reads SEHNR; CDR2 reads FQNEAQ (reference sequence). The CDR3 spans 15 residues.

This clonotype was observed at least ten times. The chain uses TRBV7-2 and TRBJ2-1; 9 bases align to TRBD2. Germline V lookup: CDR1 SGHTA, CDR2 FQGNSA. Trimming removed 3 bases from V and 7 bases from J; junction bases left unmatched: 10. The CDR3 spans 16 residues. The DNA for the CDR3 is TGTGCCAGCAGCTTCCCTAGCGGGATCCCAAGGAATGAGCAGTTCTTC. This encodes CASSFPSGIPRNEQFF.

This clonotype showed up many times. This sequence joins TRBV20-1 and TRBJ2-7; 7 nucleotides line up with TRBD2. The CDR3 contains 16 residues. Germline loops: CDR1 DFQATT, CDR2 SNEGSKA (reference sequence). V shed 0 bases and J 0 bases; nucleotides not matched to a gene: 8. CDR3 sequence reads: CSAREGLAVSSYEQYF. In DNA form, the CDR3 reads TGCAGTGCTAGAGAGGGCCTAGCGGTTTCCTCCTACGAGCAGTACTTC.

V and J are TRBV24-1 and TRBJ2-3; D unresolved. V lost 8 bases and J lost 0, with 8 bases in between. From germline, CDR1 is KGHDR and CDR2 SFDVKD. The CDR3 sequence is 13 residues long. CDR3 protein: CATTTSSTDTQYF. Written as DNA, the CDR3 is TGTGCCACCACTACCTCTAGCACAGATACGCAGTATTTT.

This clonotype was seen ten or more times. This chain connects TRBV7-2 to TRBJ2-3, with TRBD2 as a possible D gene (6 bases). The germline V gene encodes CDR1 SGHTA and CDR2 FQGNSA. The CDR3 consists of 14 residues. V shed 3 bases and J shed 2 bases, with 9 bases lying between them. In nucleotides, the CDR3 is TGTGCCAGCAGCTTCGGCGGGAACACAGATACGCAGTATTTT. This translates into CASSFGGNTDTQYF.

The sample holds many counts of this clonotype. The V gene is TRBV7-2, the J gene TRBJ1-6; possible D gene TRBD1, 5 bases. Germline values: CDR1 SGHTA, CDR2 FQGNSA. Trimming pared 4 bases from V and 3 bases from J, leaving 10 bases between. The CDR3 is 15 residues long. The CDR3 region has the DNA TGTGCCAGCAGCTCCACCGGGGGCTATAATTCACCCCTCCACTTT. This encodes CASSSTGGYNSPLHF.

In this sample, this clonotype turned up many times. The chain combines TRBV13 with TRBJ1-1; D is unresolved. The V gene's germline CDR1 is PRHDT and CDR2 FYEKMQ (reference sequence). The CDR3 totals 15 residues. Trimming removed 0 bases from V and 7 bases from J, with 15 bases in between. For the CDR3, the DNA is TGTGCCAGCAGCTTAGGCCGCGCCCCCGTCGGTGAAGCTTTCTTT. Its protein is CASSLGRAPVGEAFF.

V gene TRBV27 combines with J gene TRBJ2-2; TRBD2 matches at 14 bases. The CDR3 runs to 18 residues. V lost 5 bases, J lost 3 bases, and 8 bases stayed unmatched. Looked up from germline, CDR1 is MNHEY and CDR2 is SMNVEV (reference sequence). CDR3 region: CASSIQTSGRADTGELFF. The CDR3 nucleotides read TGTGCCAGCAGTATCCAGACTAGCGGGAGGGCCGACACCGGGGAGCTGTTTTTT.

This clonotype has only one observation. The V gene is TRBV20-1, the J gene TRBJ2-7; TRBD2 aligns across 13 bases. The ends lost 0 bases at V and 3 bases at J; junction bases unmatched: 8. The CDR3 is 17 amino acids. The germline CDR1 and CDR2 sequences are DFQATT and SNEGSKA (reference sequence). CDR3 coding DNA: TGCAGTGCTAGAGATTGGAGGACTAGCGGGAGTCTCTACGAGCAGTACTTC. Translated: CSARDWRTSGSLYEQYF.

This clonotype has only a few counts. The chain links TRBV20-1 to TRBJ2-7; TRBD1 aligns across 9 bases. V lost 1 base and J lost 6; bases outside the gene matches: 7. The V gene's germline CDR1 is DFQATT and CDR2 SNEGSKA (reference sequence). The CDR3 spans 14 residues. The CDR3 DNA sequence: TGCAGTGCTAGAGTTTTGGGACAGGGAATCGAGCAGTACTTC. Translating gives CSARVLGQGIEQYF.

This clonotype was recorded at least ten times. The gene calls are TRBV20-1 and TRBJ2-7, with a tentative D call TRBD1 (6 bases). From germline, CDR1 is DFQATT and CDR2 SNEGSKA (reference sequence). V lost 6 bases to trimming and J lost 1 base, with 13 bases between them. The CDR3 contains 13 residues. The DNA of the CDR3 is TGCAGTGCCCAGAGGACAGATTCCTACGAGCAGTACTTC. Translation gives CSAQRTDSYEQYF.

This clonotype was recorded many times. The chain uses TRBV27 and TRBJ2-3; perhaps D is TRBD1 or TRBD2 (6 bases each). V lost 3 bases to trimming and J lost 4 bases, with 17 bases between them. The CDR3 totals 16 residues. The V gene's germline CDR1 is MNHEY and CDR2 SMNVEV (reference sequence). CDR3 nucleotides: TGTGCCAGCAGTTTTTGGGGGGCAATTGGACCAGATACGCAGTATTTT. Translation gives CASSFWGAIGPDTQYF.